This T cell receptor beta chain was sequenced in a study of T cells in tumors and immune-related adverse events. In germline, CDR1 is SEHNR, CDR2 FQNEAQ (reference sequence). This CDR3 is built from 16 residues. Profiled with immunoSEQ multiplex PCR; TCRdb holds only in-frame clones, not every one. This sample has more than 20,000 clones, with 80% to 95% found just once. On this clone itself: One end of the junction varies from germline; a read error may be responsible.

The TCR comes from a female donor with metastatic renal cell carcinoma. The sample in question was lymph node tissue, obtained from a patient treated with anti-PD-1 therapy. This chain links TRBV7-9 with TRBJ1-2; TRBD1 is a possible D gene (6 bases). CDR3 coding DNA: TGTGCCAGCAGCTTAGCGGGGGGCGTTGTCAAATACGGCTACATCTTC. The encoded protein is CASSLAGGVVKYGYIF. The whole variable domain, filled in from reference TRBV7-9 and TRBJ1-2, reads DTGVSQNPRHKITKRGQNVTFRCDPISEHNRLYWYRQTLGQGPEFLTYFQNEAQLEKSRLLSDRFSAERPKGSFSTLEIQRTEQGDSAMYLCASSLAGGVVKYGYIFGSGTRLTVV.